The 5 T cell receptor beta chains reported below all come from one sample, sequenced in a study of T cells in Graves' hyperthyroidism and ophthalmopathy. Amplification of TCR beta CDR3 regions used RNA as the template. During a first-round RT-PCR of the TCR CDR3, the HTBI primer set was used. MiXCR, applied by TCRdb to the multiplex PCR reads, yields one record per CDR3 protein. The sample lists some 270,000 distinct CDR3 sequences, roughly 14% occurring once. Sequencing was performed on blood. Receptor source: a woman between 25 and 40 years old with Graves' hyperthyroidism that later progressed to Graves' ophthalmopathy.

This clonotype was observed at least ten times. The chain has TRBV28 and TRBJ1-4; D is perhaps TRBD1 (5 bases). The CDR3 spans 13 residues. The V end lost 1 base, the J end lost 5 bases, and 5 bases lay between the germline ends. Germline assignment: CDR1 MDHEN and CDR2 SYDVKM. CDR3 bases: TGTGCCAGCAGTTTATCAGGGAATGAAAAACTGTTTTTT. This sequence encodes CASSLSGNEKLFF.

In its sample, this clonotype was seen many times. The J gene is TRBJ2-7, the V gene TRBV7-9, with 10 bases that match TRBD2. Per germline, CDR1 SEHNR and CDR2 FQNEAQ (reference sequence). The CDR3 loop spans 14 amino acids. Losses at the gene ends were 5 bases for V and 6 bases for J; bases not matched to a gene: 7. The CDR3 DNA reads as TGTGCCAGCAGCCCGAGCGGGAGGGCCATCGAGCAGTACTTC. Its translation is CASSPSGRAIEQYF.

This clonotype showed up many times. The chain joins TRBV6-2 or TRBV6-3 to TRBJ2-7; D is perhaps TRBD1 or TRBD2 (5 bases each). The germline gives CDR1 MNHEY, CDR2 SVGEGT. Trimming left V 4 bases short and J 6 bases short, with 16 bases between. The CDR3 totals 14 residues. This CDR3 reads CASSLDGTTPEQYF. The CDR3 DNA follows: TGTGCCAGCAGTTTGGATGGGACCACCCCCGAGCAGTACTTC.

This clonotype has only a few counts. The chain uses TRBV5-4 and TRBJ2-5; the D gene is possibly TRBD1 (5 bases). The CDR3 covers 14 residues. V lost 3 bases to trimming and J lost 3 bases, with 12 bases between them. Germline assignment: CDR1 SGHNT and CDR2 YYREEE (reference sequence). The CDR3 nucleotides read TGTGCCAGCAGCTGGGGCGGCGGAGAAGAGACCCAGTACTTC. Protein product: CASSWGGGEETQYF.

This clonotype showed up many times. This chain joins TRBV20-1 and TRBJ2-5, with TRBD2 matching over 7 bases. The CDR3 runs 15 residues. The J segment lost 5 bases and the V segment lost 0 bases, leaving 9 bases of the junction unmatched. CDR1 and CDR2 (germline): DFQATT, SNEGSKA (reference sequence). The CDR3 region has the DNA TGCAGTGCTAGAGATCTGGCGGGAGCTAGCGAGACCCAGTACTTC. Protein: CSARDLAGASETQYF.